Listed below are T cell receptor beta chains from one sample, sequenced in a study of shared clonotypes between healthy human individuals. Sequencing was performed with immunoSEQ multiplex PCR; in TCRdb, only in-frame clones are kept and a portion is missing. The sample lists approximately 530,000 clones, 95% to 97% occurring once. Sequenced: naive CD4+ T cells sorted from blood. The receptors were sampled from a woman aged 25-40 years in good health. The CDR3 runs from the conserved cysteine through the conserved F or W. The D gene is left open where the match is weak. Clone size is not always given. Where it is, it says once, few, many or a class for expanded clones.

18 | TRBJ2-5 | NA | TRBV7-6 | TRBD2 | CASSEKRLAWGSQETQYF | TGTGCCAGCAGCGAAAAAAGACTAGCGTGGGGCTCTCAAGAGACCCAGTACTTC
13 | TRBJ2-1 | NA | TRBV5-1 | NA | CASSLFSVDEQFF | TGCGCCAGCAGCTTGTTCTCGGTGGATGAGCAGTTCTTC
15 | TRBJ1-1 | NA | TRBV4-2 | TRBD1 | CASSQLTGENTEAFF | TGTGCCAGCAGCCAACTAACAGGGGAGAACACTGAAGCTTTCTTT
17 | TRBJ2-2 | once | TRBV7-7 | TRBD2 | CASSLSDVAGGSGELFF | TGTGCCAGCAGCTTATCCGACGTAGCGGGAGGATCAGGGGAGCTGTTTTTT
15 | TRBJ1-1 | NA | TRBV7-8 | NA | CASSLVGLGSTEAFF | TGTGCCAGCAGCTTAGTGGGGTTAGGGAGCACTGAAGCTTTCTTT
14 | TRBJ2-7 | NA | TRBV28 | TRBD2 | CASRTSGANYEQYF | TGTGCCAGCCGGACTAGCGGGGCTAATTACGAGCAGTACTTC
16 | TRBJ2-3 | NA | TRBV9 | TRBD2 | CASSVWGGDLTDTQYF | TGTGCCAGCAGCGTATGGGGAGGGGACCTCACAGATACGCAGTATTTT
14 | TRBJ2-7 | NA | TRBV2 | TRBD2 | CASSIRLAAYEQYF | TGTGCCAGCAGTATCCGACTAGCGGCTTACGAGCAGTACTTC
14 | TRBJ2-7 | NA | TRBV19 | NA | CASSIRDMETEQYF | TGTGCCAGTAGTATTCGAGACATGGAGACCGAGCAGTACTTC
13 | TRBJ2-7 | few | TRBV7-9 | NA | CASSLTGIDEQYF | TGTGCCAGCAGCTTAACTGGGATTGACGAGCAGTACTTC
15 | TRBJ2-2 | once | TRBV2 | NA | CASTVAATHTGELFF | TGTGCCAGCACCGTTGCCGCGACTCATACCGGGGAGCTGTTTTTT
15 | TRBJ1-2 | NA | TRBV5-6 | NA | CASSLLAFGHYGYTF | TGTGCCAGCAGCTTGTTGGCCTTCGGACACTATGGCTACACCTTC
14 | TRBJ2-5 | NA | TRBV5-5 | TRBD2 | CASSWGLLQETQYF | TGTGCCAGCAGCTGGGGACTATTACAAGAGACCCAGTACTTC
15 | TRBJ1-6 | NA | TRBV28 | NA | CASGLPKYLGSPLHF | TGTGCCAGCGGCCTCCCAAAATACCTAGGTTCACCCCTCCACTTT
15 | TRBJ1-3 | NA | TRBV15 | NA | CATSRDLFSGNTIYF | TGTGCCACCAGCAGAGATCTGTTCTCTGGAAACACCATATATTTT
13 | TRBJ1-2 | NA | TRBV28 | NA | CASRAGGQNGYTF | TGTGCCAGCAGGGCGGGGGGGCAGAATGGCTACACCTTC
15 | TRBJ2-7 | NA | TRBV6-5 | NA | CASSYRAESSYEQYF | TGTGCCAGCAGTTACCGGGCGGAGAGCTCCTACGAGCAGTACTTC
14 | TRBJ1-6 | NA | TRBV7-9 | NA | CASSLEVRNSPLHF | TGTGCCAGCAGCTTAGAGGTCAGAAATTCACCCCTCCACTTT
19 | TRBJ2-2 | NA | TRBV4-1 | TRBD2 | CASSRLPGTSGGNTGELFF | TGCGCCAGCAGCCGCCTACCCGGGACTAGCGGAGGGAACACCGGGGAGCTGTTTTTT
13 | TRBJ2-1 | NA | TRBV4-1 | NA | CASSQEGTGEQFF | TGCGCCAGCAGCCAAGAAGGGACGGGCGAGCAGTTCTTC
11 | TRBJ1-3 | once | TRBV29-1 | TRBD1 | CSALGQGAAYF | TGCAGCGCCCTCGGACAGGGGGCGGCATATTTT
20 | TRBJ2-2 | NA | TRBV9 | NA | CASSVNSYHGQSWVTGELFF | TGTGCCAGCAGCGTAAACAGTTACCACGGACAGTCGTGGGTCACCGGGGAGCTGTTTTTT
14 | TRBJ1-1 | NA | TRBV28 | NA | CASSLAAGGGEAFF | TGTGCCAGCAGCCTAGCTGCGGGGGGGGGTGAAGCTTTCTTT
19 | TRBJ2-6 | NA | TRBV18 | TRBD1 | CASSLTDGQGSAGANVLTF | TGTGCCAGCTCACTCACTGATGGACAGGGCTCTGCTGGGGCCAACGTCCTGACTTTC
13 | TRBJ1-2 | NA | TRBV13 | NA | CASRGGVVGGYTF | TGTGCCAGCCGGGGGGGCGTAGTCGGCGGCTACACCTTC
15 | TRBJ2-7 | NA | TRBV5-1 | NA | CASSATGRVALEQYF | TGCGCCAGCAGCGCTACAGGTCGGGTAGCGCTCGAGCAGTACTTC
12 | TRBJ2-5 | NA | TRBV5-1 | NA | CASSFAGETQYF | TGCGCCAGCAGCTTCGCGGGAGAGACCCAGTACTTC
13 | TRBJ2-1 | NA | TRBV2 | TRBD2 | CASSGAGVNEQFF | TGTGCCAGCAGTGGAGCGGGGGTCAATGAGCAGTTCTTC
13 | TRBJ2-7 | NA | TRBV6-1 | NA | CASSQTGTYEQYF | TGTGCCAGCAGTCAGACGGGGACCTACGAGCAGTACTTC
14 | TRBJ2-7 | NA | TRBV28 | TRBD1 | CASSLVGQGYEQYF | TGTGCCAGCAGTTTGGTTGGACAGGGCTACGAGCAGTACTTC
14 | TRBJ1-4 | once | TRBV6-1 | NA | CASSVMGQDEKLFF | TGTGCCAGCAGTGTTATGGGGCAGGATGAAAAACTGTTTTTT
13 | TRBJ2-7 | NA | TRBV28 | NA | CASSLDRPPEQYF | TGTGCCAGCAGTTTAGACAGGCCGCCCGAGCAGTACTTC
15 | TRBJ1-1 | once | TRBV4-1 | NA | CASSQDWRGNTEAFF | TGCGCCAGCAGCCAAGATTGGCGGGGAAACACTGAAGCTTTCTTT
16 | TRBJ1-2 | once | TRBV27 | TRBD1 | CASRGTPGTGGYGYTF | TGTGCCAGCAGGGGCACTCCCGGGACAGGGGGCTATGGCTACACCTTC
16 | TRBJ2-2 | NA | TRBV7-9 | NA | CASSLGQGRIPGELFF | TGTGCCAGCAGCTTAGGTCAGGGGAGGATTCCCGGGGAGCTGTTTTTT
15 | TRBJ1-3 | NA | TRBV18 | NA | CASSPSGGTGNTIYF | TGTGCCAGCTCACCATCTGGGGGAACTGGAAACACCATATATTTT
13 | TRBJ2-1 | NA | TRBV10-3 | NA | CAIKPTRDNEQFF | TGTGCCATCAAACCCACCCGGGACAATGAGCAGTTCTTC
13 | TRBJ2-2 | NA | TRBV28 | NA | CASSKQHTGELFF | TGTGCCAGCAGTAAACAACACACCGGGGAGCTGTTTTTT
13 | TRBJ1-2 | NA | TRBV2 | NA | CASVRESGYGYTF | TGTGCCAGCGTGAGGGAGTCCGGCTATGGCTACACCTTC
14 | TRBJ1-2 | NA | TRBV28 | TRBD1 | CASTPGQGDYGYTF | TGTGCCAGCACCCCGGGACAGGGAGACTATGGCTACACCTTC
16 | TRBJ2-5 | NA | TRBV4-1 | TRBD2 | CASSQGGLAGQETQYF | TGCGCCAGCAGCCAAGGTGGACTAGCCGGCCAAGAGACCCAGTACTTC
16 | TRBJ2-1 | NA | TRBV11-2 | TRBD2 | CASSLELAGGGNEQFF | TGTGCCAGCAGCCTAGAACTAGCGGGAGGGGGTAATGAGCAGTTCTTC
11 | TRBJ1-6 | NA | TRBV28 | NA | CASSLRGPLHF | TGTGCCAGCAGTTTGAGGGGCCCGCTCCACTTT
15 | TRBJ2-5 | NA | TRBV10-2 | TRBD2 | CASSVGGRAKETQYF | TGCGCCAGCAGTGTGGGAGGGCGGGCAAAAGAGACCCAGTACTTC
15 | TRBJ2-1 | NA | TRBV11-2 | NA | CASSPEPSSYNEQFF | TGTGCCAGCAGCCCAGAACCCAGCTCCTACAATGAGCAGTTCTTC
15 | TRBJ2-7 | NA | TRBV28 | TRBD1 | CASSSDLRGRPEQYF | TGTGCCAGCAGTTCCGACCTGAGGGGGCGACCAGAGCAGTACTTC
14 | TRBJ2-5 | NA | TRBV6-5 | TRBD2 | CASRDTSGRETQYF | TGTGCCAGCAGAGATACTAGCGGGAGGGAGACCCAGTACTTC
16 | TRBJ2-3 | NA | TRBV11-2 | NA | CASSIAAAGETDTQYF | TGTGCCAGCAGCATAGCCGCGGCCGGGGAAACAGATACGCAGTATTTT
13 | TRBJ2-7 | NA | TRBV9 | TRBD1 | CASSRDRVGEQYF | TGTGCCAGCAGCAGGGACAGGGTGGGCGAGCAGTACTTC
17 | TRBJ2-7 | NA | TRBV6-1 | TRBD1 | CASSERPPGTGGYEQYF | TGTGCCAGCAGTGAAAGACCCCCCGGGACAGGGGGTTACGAGCAGTACTTC
11 | TRBJ2-7 | NA | TRBV20-1 | NA | CSASSSYEQYF | TGCAGTGCTAGTTCAAGCTACGAGCAGTACTTC
15 | TRBJ1-5 | few | TRBV19 | TRBD1 | CASSSPRDSYQPQHF | TGTGCCAGTAGTTCCCCCCGGGACAGCTATCAGCCCCAGCATTTT
12 | TRBJ1-2 | few | TRBV30 | NA | CAWSSSNYGYTF | TGTGCCTGGAGTAGCTCTAACTATGGCTACACCTTC
16 | TRBJ2-1 | once | TRBV4-1 | TRBD1 | CASSHPGTDIYNEQFF | TGCGCCAGCAGCCATCCCGGGACAGACATATACAATGAGCAGTTCTTC
14 | TRBJ2-2 | NA | TRBV28 | NA | CASSYRIVSGELFF | TGTGCCAGCAGTTACAGGATTGTAAGCGGGGAGCTGTTTTTT
16 | TRBJ2-1 | NA | TRBV6-5 | NA | CASSYSRGPSYNEQFF | TGTGCCAGCAGTTACTCGCGCGGTCCCTCCTACAATGAGCAGTTCTTC
15 | TRBJ1-2 | few | TRBV4-1 | NA | CASSRRQAGHGGYTF | TGCGCCAGCAGCCGACGGCAAGCAGGGCACGGTGGCTACACCTTC
22 | TRBJ2-7 | NA | TRBV10-1 | TRBD2 | CASSDRTPGLAGVRLPYYEQYF | TGCGCCAGCAGCGACCGAACTCCGGGACTAGCGGGAGTCCGATTACCTTACTACGAGCAGTACTTC
12 | TRBJ2-7 | NA | TRBV18 | NA | CASSPDSYEQYF | TGTGCCAGCTCACCCGACAGTTACGAGCAGTACTTC